This TCR beta chain was identified in a study of molecular identifiers for immune sequencing clone quantification. Across the whole study: Replicate RNA from about 20,000 or 100,000 naive CD8 T cells formed five aliquots; four were sequenced. Whole-study results and caveats: Clones above 20 RNA copies contained over 99% of effector molecules and under 1% of naive molecules.

TCRdb redid the calling of the PCR reads with MiXCR, one entry per CDR3 protein. This sample has about 510,000 distinct CDR3 sequences, with about 25% found just once. CDR3 length: 14 residues. The germline gives CDR1 SGDLS, CDR2 YYNGEE. This clonotype was recorded a few times. Its cognate antigen is unknown. Germline is not matched at one junction end, which may reflect a read error. The chain couples TRBV9 to TRBJ1-2, with 10 bases fitting TRBD1. Sequencing was performed on naive CD8+ T cells from blood, with Jurkat cell RNA spiked in. The subset: FACS-sorted CD8+CD4-CCR7+CD45RA+ naive T cells. This TCR came from a human donor in good health. Some libraries in this study had Jurkat cell RNA spiked in. The DNA for the CDR3 is TGTGCCAGCAGCGGAGGGACAGGGGACTATGGCCACACCTTC. Amino acid sequence: CASSGGTGDYGHTF.